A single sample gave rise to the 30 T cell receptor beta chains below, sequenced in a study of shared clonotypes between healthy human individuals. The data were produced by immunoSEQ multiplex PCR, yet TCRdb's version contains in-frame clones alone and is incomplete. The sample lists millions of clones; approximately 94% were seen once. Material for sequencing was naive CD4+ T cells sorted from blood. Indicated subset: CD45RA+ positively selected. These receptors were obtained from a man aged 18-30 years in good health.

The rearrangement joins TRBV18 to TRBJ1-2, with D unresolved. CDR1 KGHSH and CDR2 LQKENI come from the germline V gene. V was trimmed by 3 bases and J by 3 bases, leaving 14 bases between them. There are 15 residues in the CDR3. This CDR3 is CASSPPGQSHYGYTF. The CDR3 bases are TGTGCCAGCTCACCTCCGGGCCAGTCTCACTATGGCTACACCTTC. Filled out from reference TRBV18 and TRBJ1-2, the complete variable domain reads NAGVMQNPRHLVRRRGQEARLRCSPMKGHSHVYWYRQLPEEGLKFMVYLQKENIIDESGMPKERFSAEFPKEGPSILRIQQVVRGDSAAYFCASSPPGQSHYGYTFGSGTRLTVV.

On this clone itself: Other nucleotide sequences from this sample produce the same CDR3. The CDR3 sequence: CASSRGRDSGANVLTF. The CDR3 DNA reads TGTGCCAGCAGCCGAGGACGGGACTCTGGGGCCAACGTCCTGACTTTC. V usage is TRBV7-9 and J usage is TRBJ2-6, with a tentative D call TRBD2 (5 bases). This CDR3 has 16 residues. V was cut by 5 bases and J by 0 bases, with 11 bases left in between. Germline CDR1 reads SEHNR; CDR2 reads FQNEAQ (reference sequence).

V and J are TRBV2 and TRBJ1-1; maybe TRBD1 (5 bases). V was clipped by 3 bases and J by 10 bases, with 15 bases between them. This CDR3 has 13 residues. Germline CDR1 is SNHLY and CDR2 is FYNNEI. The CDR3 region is CASSEGPNGGAFF. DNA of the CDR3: TGTGCCAGCAGTGAGGGGCCAAACGGAGGAGCTTTCTTT.

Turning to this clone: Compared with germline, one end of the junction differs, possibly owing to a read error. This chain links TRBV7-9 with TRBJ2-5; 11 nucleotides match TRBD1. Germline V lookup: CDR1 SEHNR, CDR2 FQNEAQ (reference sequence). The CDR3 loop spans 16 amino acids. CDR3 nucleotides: TGTGCCAACAGCCCCGCGGACAGGGGGCCGCAGGAGACCCAGTACTTC. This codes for CANSPADRGPQETQYF.

This CDR3 reads CASRQSGGASNEQFF. CDR3 bases: TGTGCCAGCAGACAAAGCGGGGGGGCCAGCAATGAGCAGTTCTTC. The chain uses TRBV6-5 and TRBJ2-1, with TRBD2 matching over 10 bases. The CDR3 totals 15 residues. From germline, CDR1 is MNHEY and CDR2 SVGAGI. V lost 6 bases, J lost 6 bases, and 8 bases stayed unmatched.

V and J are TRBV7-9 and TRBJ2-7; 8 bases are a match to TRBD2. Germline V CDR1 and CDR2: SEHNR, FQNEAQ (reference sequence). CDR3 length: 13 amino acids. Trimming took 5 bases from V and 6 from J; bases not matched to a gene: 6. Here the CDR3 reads CASSTTTSGEQYF. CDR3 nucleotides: TGTGCCAGCAGCACCACCACTAGCGGCGAGCAGTACTTC.

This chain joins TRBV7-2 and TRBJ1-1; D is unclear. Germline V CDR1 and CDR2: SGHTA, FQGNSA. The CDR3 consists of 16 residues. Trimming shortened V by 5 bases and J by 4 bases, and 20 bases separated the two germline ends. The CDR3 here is CASSHPIRGPSTEAFF. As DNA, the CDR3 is TGTGCCAGCAGCCATCCTATCCGGGGTCCCAGCACTGAAGCTTTCTTT.

CDR3 sequence: CAISDGLEGEQYF. The DNA for the CDR3 is TGTGCCATCAGTGACGGGCTTGAGGGCGAGCAGTACTTC. The chain carries TRBV10-3 and TRBJ2-7; D is perhaps TRBD2 (5 bases). The CDR3 sequence is 13 residues long. CDR1 is ENHRY, CDR2 SYGVKD, per germline. V was clipped by 3 bases and J by 6 bases, with 12 bases between them.

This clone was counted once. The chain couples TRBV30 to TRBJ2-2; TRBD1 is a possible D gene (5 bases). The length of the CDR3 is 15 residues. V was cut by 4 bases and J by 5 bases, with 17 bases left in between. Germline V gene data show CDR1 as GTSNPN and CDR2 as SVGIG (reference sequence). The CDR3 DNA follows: TGTGCCTGGACGCTCGACAGAGTCGGGACCGGGGAGCTGTTTTTT. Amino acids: CAWTLDRVGTGELFF.

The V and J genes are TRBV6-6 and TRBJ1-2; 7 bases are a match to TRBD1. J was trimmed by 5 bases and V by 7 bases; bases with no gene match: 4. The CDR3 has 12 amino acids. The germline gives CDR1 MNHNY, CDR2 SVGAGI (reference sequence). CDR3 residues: CASTLTGYGYTF. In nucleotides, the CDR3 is TGTGCCAGCACCCTGACAGGGTATGGCTACACCTTC.

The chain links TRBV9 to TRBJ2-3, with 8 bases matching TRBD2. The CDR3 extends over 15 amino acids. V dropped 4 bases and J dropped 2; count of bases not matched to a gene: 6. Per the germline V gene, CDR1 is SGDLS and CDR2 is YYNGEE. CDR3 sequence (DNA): TGTGCCAGCAGCCCGAGCGGGGGCTACACAGATACGCAGTATTTT. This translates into CASSPSGGYTDTQYF.

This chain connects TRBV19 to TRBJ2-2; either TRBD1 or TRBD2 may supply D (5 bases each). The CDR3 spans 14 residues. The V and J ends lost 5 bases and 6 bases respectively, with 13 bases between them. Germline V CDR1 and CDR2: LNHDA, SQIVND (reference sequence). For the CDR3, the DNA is TGTGCCAGTAGTCCCGACCGAGGGGCCGGGGAGCTGTTTTTT. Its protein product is CASSPDRGAGELFF.

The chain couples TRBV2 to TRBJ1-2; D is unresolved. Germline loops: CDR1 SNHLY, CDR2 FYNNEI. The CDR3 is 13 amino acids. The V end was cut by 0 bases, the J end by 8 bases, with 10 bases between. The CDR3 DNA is TGTGCCAGCAGTGAAGCAAATGCACGGGGCTACACCTTC. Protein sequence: CASSEANARGYTF.

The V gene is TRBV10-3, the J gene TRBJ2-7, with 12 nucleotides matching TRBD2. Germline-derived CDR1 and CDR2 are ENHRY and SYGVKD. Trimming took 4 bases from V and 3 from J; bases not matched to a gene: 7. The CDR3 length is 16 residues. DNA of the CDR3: TGTGCCATCAGTGCGGGACTAGCGGGTATGATCTACGAGCAGTACTTC. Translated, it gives CAISAGLAGMIYEQYF.

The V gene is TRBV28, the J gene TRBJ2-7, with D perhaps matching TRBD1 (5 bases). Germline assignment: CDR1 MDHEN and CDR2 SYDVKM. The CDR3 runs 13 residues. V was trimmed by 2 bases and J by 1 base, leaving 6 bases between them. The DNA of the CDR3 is TGTGCCAGCAGTTTACGACAGTCCTACGAGCAGTACTTC. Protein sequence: CASSLRQSYEQYF.

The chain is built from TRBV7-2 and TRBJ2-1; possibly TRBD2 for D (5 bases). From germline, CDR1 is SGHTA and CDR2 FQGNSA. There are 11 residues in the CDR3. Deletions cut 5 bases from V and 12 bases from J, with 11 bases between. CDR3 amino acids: CASSLSDLQFF. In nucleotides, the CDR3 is TGTGCCAGCAGCCTATCGGACTTGCAGTTCTTC.

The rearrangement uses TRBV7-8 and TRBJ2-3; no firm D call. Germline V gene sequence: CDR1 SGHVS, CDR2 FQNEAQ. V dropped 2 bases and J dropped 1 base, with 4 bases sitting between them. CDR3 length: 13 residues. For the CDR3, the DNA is TGTGCCAGCAGCTTAATTGGCACAGATACGCAGTATTTT. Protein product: CASSLIGTDTQYF. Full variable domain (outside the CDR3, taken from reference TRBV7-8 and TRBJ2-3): GAGVSQSPRYKVAKRGQDVALRCDPISGHVSLFWYQQALGQGPEFLTYFQNEAQLDKSGLPSDRFFAERPEGSVSTLKIQRTQQEDSAVYLCASSLIGTDTQYFGPGTRLTVL.

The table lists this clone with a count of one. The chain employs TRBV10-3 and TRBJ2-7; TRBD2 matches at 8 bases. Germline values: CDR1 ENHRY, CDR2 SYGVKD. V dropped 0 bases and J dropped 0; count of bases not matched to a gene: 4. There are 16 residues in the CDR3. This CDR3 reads CAISESDGRASYEQYF. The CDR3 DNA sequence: TGTGCCATCAGTGAGTCAGACGGGAGGGCCTCCTACGAGCAGTACTTC.

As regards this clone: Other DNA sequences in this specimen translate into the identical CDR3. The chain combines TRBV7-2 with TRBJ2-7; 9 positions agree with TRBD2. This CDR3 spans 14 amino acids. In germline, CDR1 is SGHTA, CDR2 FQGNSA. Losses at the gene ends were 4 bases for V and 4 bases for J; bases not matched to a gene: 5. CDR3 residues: CASSSGTSRYEQYF. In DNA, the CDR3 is TGTGCCAGCAGCTCAGGGACTAGCAGATACGAGCAGTACTTC. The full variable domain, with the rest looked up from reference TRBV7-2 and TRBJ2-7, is GAGVSQSPSNKVTEKGKDVELRCDPISGHTALYWYRQSLGQGLEFLIYFQGNSAPDKSGLPSDRFSAERTGGSVSTLTIQRTQQEDSAVYLCASSSGTSRYEQYFGPGTRLTVT.

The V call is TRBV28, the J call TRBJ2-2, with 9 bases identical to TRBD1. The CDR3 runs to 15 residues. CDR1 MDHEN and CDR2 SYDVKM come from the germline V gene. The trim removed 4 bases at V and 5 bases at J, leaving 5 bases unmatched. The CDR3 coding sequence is TGTGCCAGCAGTTCACAGGGGGCAGGGACCGGGGAGCTGTTTTTT. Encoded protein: CASSSQGAGTGELFF.

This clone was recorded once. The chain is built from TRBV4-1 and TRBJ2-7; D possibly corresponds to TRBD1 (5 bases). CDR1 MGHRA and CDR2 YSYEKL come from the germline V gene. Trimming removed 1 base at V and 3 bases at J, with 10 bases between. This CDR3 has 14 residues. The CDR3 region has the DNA TGCGCCAGCAGCCAAGCAGGGAACGTCTACGAGCAGTACTTC. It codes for CASSQAGNVYEQYF.

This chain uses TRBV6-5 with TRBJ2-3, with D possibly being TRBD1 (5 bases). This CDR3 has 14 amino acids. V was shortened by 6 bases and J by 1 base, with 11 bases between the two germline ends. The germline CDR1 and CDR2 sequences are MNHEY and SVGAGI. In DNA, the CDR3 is TGTGCCAGCAGACGATCACAGGGCACAGATACGCAGTATTTT. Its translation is CASRRSQGTDTQYF.

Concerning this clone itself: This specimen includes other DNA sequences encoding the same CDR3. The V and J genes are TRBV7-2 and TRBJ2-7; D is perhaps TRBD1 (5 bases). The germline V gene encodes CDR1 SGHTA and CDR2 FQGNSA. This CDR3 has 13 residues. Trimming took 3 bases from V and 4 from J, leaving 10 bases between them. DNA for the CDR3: TGTGCCAGCAGCTTGACCCAGGGTTACGAGCAGTACTTC. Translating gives CASSLTQGYEQYF.

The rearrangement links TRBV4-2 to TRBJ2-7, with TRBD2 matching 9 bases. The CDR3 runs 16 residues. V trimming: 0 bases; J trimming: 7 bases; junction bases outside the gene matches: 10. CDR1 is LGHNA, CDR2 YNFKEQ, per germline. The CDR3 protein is CASSQDSERGAWEQYF. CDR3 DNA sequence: TGTGCCAGCAGCCAAGATTCGGAGCGGGGGGCATGGGAGCAGTACTTC.

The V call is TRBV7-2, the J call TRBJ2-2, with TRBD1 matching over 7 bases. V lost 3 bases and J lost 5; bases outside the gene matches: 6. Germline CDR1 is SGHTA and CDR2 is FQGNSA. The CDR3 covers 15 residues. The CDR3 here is CASSLPGRGTGELFF. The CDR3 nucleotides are TGTGCCAGCAGCTTGCCGGGCAGGGGGACCGGGGAGCTGTTTTTT.

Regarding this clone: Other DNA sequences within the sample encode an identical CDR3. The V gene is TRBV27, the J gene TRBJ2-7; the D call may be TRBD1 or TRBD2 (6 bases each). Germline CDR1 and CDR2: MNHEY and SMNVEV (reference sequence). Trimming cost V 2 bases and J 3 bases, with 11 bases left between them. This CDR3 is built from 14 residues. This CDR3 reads CASSLRGGLYEQYF. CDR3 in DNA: TGTGCCAGCAGTTTACGTGGGGGGCTCTACGAGCAGTACTTC.

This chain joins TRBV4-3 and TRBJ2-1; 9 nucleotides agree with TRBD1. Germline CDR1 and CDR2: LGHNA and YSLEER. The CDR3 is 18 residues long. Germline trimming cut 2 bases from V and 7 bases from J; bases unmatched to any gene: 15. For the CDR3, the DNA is TGCGCCAGCAGCCAACATCTACACTCGGGACAGGGTTCGAATGAGCAGTTCTTC. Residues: CASSQHLHSGQGSNEQFF.

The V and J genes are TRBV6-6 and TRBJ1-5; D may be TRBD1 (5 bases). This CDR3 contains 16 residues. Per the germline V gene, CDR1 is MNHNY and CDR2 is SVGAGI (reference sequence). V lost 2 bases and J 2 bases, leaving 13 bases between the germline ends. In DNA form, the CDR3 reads TGTGCCAGCAGTTACAAGTTCAGGGACGGCAATCAGCCCCAGCATTTT. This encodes CASSYKFRDGNQPQHF.

CDR3 residues: CASSRGQSNYGYTF. The CDR3 DNA follows: TGTGCCAGCAGCCGGGGACAGTCTAACTATGGCTACACCTTC. This rearrangement joins TRBV7-9 to TRBJ1-2; TRBD1 agrees at 7 bases. V shed 5 bases, J shed 0 bases, and the junction held 3 bases outside the gene matches. The CDR3 spans 14 residues. Germline CDR1 SEHNR, CDR2 FQNEAQ (reference sequence).

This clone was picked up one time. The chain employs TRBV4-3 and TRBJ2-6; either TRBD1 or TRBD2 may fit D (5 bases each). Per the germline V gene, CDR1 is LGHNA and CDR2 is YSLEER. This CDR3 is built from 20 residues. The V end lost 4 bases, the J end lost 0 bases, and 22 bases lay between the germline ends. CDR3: CASSLSPTGPGSSGANVLTF. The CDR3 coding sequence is TGCGCCAGCAGCCTGTCCCCCACAGGCCCGGGGAGCTCTGGGGCCAACGTCCTGACTTTC.